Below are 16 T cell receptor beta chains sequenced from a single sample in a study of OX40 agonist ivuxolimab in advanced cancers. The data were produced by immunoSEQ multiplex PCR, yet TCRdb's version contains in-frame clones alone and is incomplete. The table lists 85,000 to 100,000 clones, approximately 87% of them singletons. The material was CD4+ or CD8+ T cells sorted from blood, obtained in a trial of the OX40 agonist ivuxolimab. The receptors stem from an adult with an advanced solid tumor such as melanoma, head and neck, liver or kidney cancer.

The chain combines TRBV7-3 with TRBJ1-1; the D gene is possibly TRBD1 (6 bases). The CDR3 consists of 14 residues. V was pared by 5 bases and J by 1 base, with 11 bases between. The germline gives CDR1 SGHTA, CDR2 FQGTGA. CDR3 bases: TGTGCCAGCAGCGCCACAGGGTCGAACACTGAAGCTTTCTTT. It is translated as CASSATGSNTEAFF.

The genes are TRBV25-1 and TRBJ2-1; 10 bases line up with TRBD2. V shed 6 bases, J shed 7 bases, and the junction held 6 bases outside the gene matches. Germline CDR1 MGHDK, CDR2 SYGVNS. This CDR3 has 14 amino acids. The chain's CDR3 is CASRGSGRGNEQFF. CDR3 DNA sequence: TGTGCCAGCAGGGGGAGCGGGAGGGGAAATGAGCAGTTCTTC.

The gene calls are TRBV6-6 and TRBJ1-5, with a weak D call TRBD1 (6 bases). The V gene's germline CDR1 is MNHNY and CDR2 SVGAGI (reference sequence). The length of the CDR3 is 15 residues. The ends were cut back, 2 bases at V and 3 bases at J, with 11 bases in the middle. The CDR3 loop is CASSYGTLVNQPQHF. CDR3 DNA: TGTGCCAGCAGTTACGGGACATTAGTCAATCAGCCCCAGCATTTT.

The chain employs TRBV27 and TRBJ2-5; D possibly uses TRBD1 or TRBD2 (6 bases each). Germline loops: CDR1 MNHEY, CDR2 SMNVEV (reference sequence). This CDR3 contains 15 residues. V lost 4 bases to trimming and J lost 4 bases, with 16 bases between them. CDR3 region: CASSSHSGAGETQYF. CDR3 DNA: TGTGCCAGCAGTTCCCACTCGGGGGCAGGAGAGACCCAGTACTTC.

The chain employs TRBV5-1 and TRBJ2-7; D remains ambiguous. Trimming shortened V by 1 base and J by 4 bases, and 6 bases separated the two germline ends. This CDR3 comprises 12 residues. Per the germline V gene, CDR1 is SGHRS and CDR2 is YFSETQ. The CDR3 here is CASSLRAYEQYV. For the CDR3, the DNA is TGCGCCAGCAGCTTGCGGGCATACGAGCAGTACGTC.

The CDR3 sequence is CASSPPRESSPLHF. CDR3 sequence (DNA): TGTGCCAGCAGCCCCCCGAGGGAGAGTTCACCCCTCCACTTT. The chain employs TRBV6-6 and TRBJ1-6; D is unresolved. V dropped 6 bases and J dropped 9 bases, with 15 bases sitting between them. This CDR3 contains 14 residues. Per germline, CDR1 MNHNY and CDR2 SVGAGI (reference sequence).

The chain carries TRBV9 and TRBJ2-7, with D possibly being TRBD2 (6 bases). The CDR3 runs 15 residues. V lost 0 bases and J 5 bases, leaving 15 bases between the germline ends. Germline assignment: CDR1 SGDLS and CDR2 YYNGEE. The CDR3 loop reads CASSVASGEGDEQYF. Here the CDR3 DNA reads TGTGCCAGCAGCGTAGCTTCGGGGGAAGGGGACGAGCAGTACTTC.

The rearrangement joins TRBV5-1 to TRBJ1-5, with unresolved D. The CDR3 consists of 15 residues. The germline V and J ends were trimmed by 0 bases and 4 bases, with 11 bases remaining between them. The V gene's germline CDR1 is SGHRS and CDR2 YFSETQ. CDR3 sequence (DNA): TGCGCCAGCAGCTTGGCGGGGAGGGCAAATCAGCCCCAGCATTTT. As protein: CASSLAGRANQPQHF.

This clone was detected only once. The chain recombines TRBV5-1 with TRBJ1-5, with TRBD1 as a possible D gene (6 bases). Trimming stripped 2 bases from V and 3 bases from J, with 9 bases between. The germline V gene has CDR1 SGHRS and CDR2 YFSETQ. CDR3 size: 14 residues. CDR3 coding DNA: TGCGCCAGCAGCTTAGGGGGACTCAATCAGCCCCAGCATTTT. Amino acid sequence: CASSLGGLNQPQHF.

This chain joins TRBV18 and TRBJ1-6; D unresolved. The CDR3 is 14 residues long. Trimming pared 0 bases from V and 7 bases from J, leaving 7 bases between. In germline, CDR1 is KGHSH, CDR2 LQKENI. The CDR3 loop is CASSPPVINSPLHF. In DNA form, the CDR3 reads TGTGCCAGCTCACCACCGGTCATAAATTCACCCCTCCACTTT.

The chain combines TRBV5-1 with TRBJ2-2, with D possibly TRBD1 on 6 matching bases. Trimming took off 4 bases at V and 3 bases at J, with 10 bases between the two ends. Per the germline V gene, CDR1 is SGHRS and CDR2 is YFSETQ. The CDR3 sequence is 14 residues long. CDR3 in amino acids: CASSPGQYTGELFF. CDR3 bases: TGCGCCAGCAGCCCAGGACAGTACACCGGGGAGCTGTTTTTT.

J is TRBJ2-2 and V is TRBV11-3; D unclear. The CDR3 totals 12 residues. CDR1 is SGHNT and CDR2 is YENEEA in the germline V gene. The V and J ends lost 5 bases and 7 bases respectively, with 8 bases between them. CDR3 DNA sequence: TGTGCCAGCAGCCTGCTCGACGGGGAGCTGTTTTTT. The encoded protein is CASSLLDGELFF.

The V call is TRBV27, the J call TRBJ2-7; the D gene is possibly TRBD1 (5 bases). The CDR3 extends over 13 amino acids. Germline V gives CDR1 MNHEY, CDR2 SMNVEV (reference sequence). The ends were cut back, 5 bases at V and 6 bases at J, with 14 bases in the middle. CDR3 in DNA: TGTGCCAGCAGTCAACATTTAAGGGGCGAGCAGTACTTC. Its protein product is CASSQHLRGEQYF.

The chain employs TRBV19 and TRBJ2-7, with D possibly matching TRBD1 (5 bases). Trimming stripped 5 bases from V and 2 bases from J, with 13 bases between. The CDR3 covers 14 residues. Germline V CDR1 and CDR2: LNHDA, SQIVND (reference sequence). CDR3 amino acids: CASSLRTGTYEQYF. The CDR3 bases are TGTGCCAGTAGTCTCCGAACAGGTACCTACGAGCAGTACTTC.

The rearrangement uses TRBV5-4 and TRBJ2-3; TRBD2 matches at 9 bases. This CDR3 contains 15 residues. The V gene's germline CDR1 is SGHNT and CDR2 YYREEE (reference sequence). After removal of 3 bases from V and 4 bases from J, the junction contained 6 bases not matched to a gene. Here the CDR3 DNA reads TGTGCCAGCAGCTCGGACGGGACTAGCCCAGATACGCAGTATTTT. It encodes CASSSDGTSPDTQYF.

The CDR3 DNA reads as TGTGCCAGCAGCCTCCGGACAGGCCATTCTGGAAACACCATATATTTT. Residues: CASSLRTGHSGNTIYF. This sequence joins TRBV9 and TRBJ1-3; 7 bases line up with TRBD1. Germline loops: CDR1 SGDLS, CDR2 YYNGEE. CDR3 length: 16 residues. V trimming: 4 bases; J trimming: 1 base; junction bases outside the gene matches: 8.